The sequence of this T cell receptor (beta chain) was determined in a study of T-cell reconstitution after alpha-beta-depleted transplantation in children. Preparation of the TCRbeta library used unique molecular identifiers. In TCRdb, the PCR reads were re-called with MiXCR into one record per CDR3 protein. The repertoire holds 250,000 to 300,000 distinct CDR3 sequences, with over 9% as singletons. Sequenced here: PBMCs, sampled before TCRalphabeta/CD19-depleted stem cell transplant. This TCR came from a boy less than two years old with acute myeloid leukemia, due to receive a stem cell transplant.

The CDR3 loop reads CATSRDRRFYGYTF. The CDR3 DNA sequence: TGTGCCACCAGCAGAGATAGGAGATTCTATGGCTACACCTTC. The V call is TRBV15, the J call TRBJ1-2; unclear D gene. V was clipped by 0 bases and J by 4 bases, with 9 bases between them. The CDR3 extends over 14 amino acids. The germline V gene has CDR1 LNHNV and CDR2 YYDKDF (reference sequence).